Listed below are T cell receptor beta chains from one sample, sequenced in a study of cytomegalovirus exposure and HLA in healthy donors. Some clones are missing from TCRdb's copy, which holds only in-frame ones; the method was immunoSEQ multiplex PCR. In the table there are roughly 130,000 clones, around 79% of which are singletons. The sample was PBMCs. These receptors were collected from a middle-aged woman in good health and CMV-seropositive. CDR3s include the opening cysteine and the closing phenylalanine or tryptophan. Fields, in order: D gene, clone size, J gene, V gene, CDR3 DNA, CDR3 protein. The D gene is left open where the match is weak. Only part of the rows carry a size: once, few, many, or a class if the clone is expanded.

>.|.|TRBJ1-1|TRBV9
TGTGCCAGCAGCGCAAGCCGGTCAGGTCACACTGAAGCTTTCTTT
CASSASRSGHTEAFF
>TRBD1|once|TRBJ1-6|TRBV7-6
TGTGCCAGCAGCTTAGAGGGGGACAGGGGGTCACCCCTCCACTTT
CASSLEGDRGSPLHF
>.|.|TRBJ1-4|TRBV7-9
TGTGCCAGCCGCCCTCTTTATAGCAGGGAAGGTGAAAAACTGTTTTTT
CASRPLYSREGEKLFF
>.|once|TRBJ1-3|TRBV2
TGTGCCAGCAACTACCTACCTCCGAGCTCTGGAAACACCATATATTTT
CASNYLPPSSGNTIYF
>TRBD2|.|TRBJ2-7|TRBV19
TGTGCCAGTAGGCGGACAGGACTAGCGGGAGACTACGAGCAGTACTTC
CASRRTGLAGDYEQYF
>.|.|TRBJ2-3|TRBV15
TGTGCCAGCCAACCGGGGTCGCGTCCAGATACGCAGTATTTT
CASQPGSRPDTQYF
>.|.|TRBJ1-1|TRBV2
TGTGCCAGACGACAGGACATGAACACTGAAGCTTTCTTT
CARRQDMNTEAFF
>TRBD1|.|TRBJ1-4|TRBV19
TGTGCCAGTAGTACCCCAAGACAGGGGGCAACTAATGAAAAACTGTTTTTT
CASSTPRQGATNEKLFF
>.|.|TRBJ1-1|TRBV4-1
TGCGCCAGCAGCCAAGGGGCCGTGAACACTGAAGCTTTCTTT
CASSQGAVNTEAFF
>TRBD1|.|TRBJ1-6|TRBV7-2
TGTGCCAGCAGCCCAGCTGGACAGGGCTCCTATAATTCACCCCTCCACTTT
CASSPAGQGSYNSPLHF
>.|.|TRBJ1-4|TRBV7-2
TGTGCCAGCAGCTTAGGAGGAGGCATGAGTGAAAAACTGTTTTTT
CASSLGGGMSEKLFF
>.|few|TRBJ2-3|TRBV5-1
TGCGCCAGCAGCTTACAGGCTTTTAGCACAGATACGCAGTATTTT
CASSLQAFSTDTQYF
>TRBD1|.|TRBJ2-7|TRBV4-3
TGCGCCAGCAGCCACACCGGGACAGCGTCCTACGAGCAGTACTTC
CASSHTGTASYEQYF
>.|.|TRBJ1-1|TRBV7-8
TGTGCCAGCAGCTTAGACAGGGTATCTGAAGCTTTCTTT
CASSLDRVSEAFF
>.|.|TRBJ2-7|TRBV28
TGTGCCAGCAGTTTAAGGACACTACACGAGCAGTACTTC
CASSLRTLHEQYF
>.|.|TRBJ2-7|TRBV6-1
TGTGCCAGCGCGGCGGGCAAGCTCTACGAGCAGTACTTC
CASAAGKLYEQYF
>.|.|TRBJ2-7|TRBV4-1
TGCGCCAGCAGCGGGACTCGCTACGAGCAGTACTTC
CASSGTRYEQYF
>.|once|TRBJ1-1|TRBV9
TGTGCCAGCAGCGCGTCCATTTACAGGAGGAACACTGAAGCTTTCTTT
CASSASIYRRNTEAFF
>.|.|TRBJ1-5|TRBV16
TGTGCCAGCAGCCAATCGATAGGGGCCTCAAATCAGCCCCAGCATTTT
CASSQSIGASNQPQHF
>TRBD1|.|TRBJ1-2|TRBV7-2
TGTGCCAGCAGACAAACGGACAGGAACTATGGCTACACCTTC
CASRQTDRNYGYTF
>TRBD2|.|TRBJ2-1|TRBV4-1
TGCGCCAGCAGCCAGGATCTACCGGGACTAGCAAATGAGCAGTTCTTC
CASSQDLPGLANEQFF
>.|.|TRBJ2-3|TRBV9
TGTGCCAGCAGCGCCCCTAGCACAGATACGCAGTATTTT
CASSAPSTDTQYF
>TRBD1|.|TRBJ1-2|TRBV30
TGTGCCTGGAGTGCCGGGACAGGGGAAGGCTACACCTTC
CAWSAGTGEGYTF
>.|.|TRBJ1-2|TRBV19
TGTGCCAGTACCAGGGAGGGGCCATGGGCTCTAGGCTATGGCTACACCTTC
CASTREGPWALGYGYTF
>TRBD1|.|TRBJ1-1|TRBV28
TGTGCCAGCAGCTCAAACCATAGGGACAGGGGAAACACTGAAGCTTTCTTT
CASSSNHRDRGNTEAFF
>TRBD1|once|TRBJ2-7|TRBV6-6
TGTGCCAGCAGCCTGGGACAGGGGGGTTACTCCTACGAGCAGTACTTC
CASSLGQGGYSYEQYF
>TRBD1|.|TRBJ1-1|TRBV2
TGTGCCAGCAGAGAAGACAGGGTAGTCCCTGAAGCTTTCTTT
CASREDRVVPEAFF
>.|.|TRBJ2-7|TRBV27
TGTGCCAGCAGTTTGAGGTCACCACCGGCCCCCTACGAGCAGTACTTC
CASSLRSPPAPYEQYF
>TRBD1|.|TRBJ2-7|TRBV4-3
TGCGCCAGCAGCCATACTCTAGGGACAGGCTCCTACGAGCAGTACTTC
CASSHTLGTGSYEQYF
>.|.|TRBJ2-1|TRBV5-1
TGCGCCAGCAGCTTGGGCGGGATATCCTACAATGAGCAGTTCTTC
CASSLGGISYNEQFF
>TRBD2|.|TRBJ2-3|TRBV30
TGTGCCTGGAGTTGGGGACTAGCGGGACCATCAGATACGCAGTATTTT
CAWSWGLAGPSDTQYF
>TRBD2|few|TRBJ2-1|TRBV9
TGTGCCAGCAGCGTCCGGGACTACTCCTACAATGAGCAGTTCTTC
CASSVRDYSYNEQFF
>TRBD1|.|TRBJ1-5|TRBV30
TGTGCCTGGACGCTGACAGGGGATCAGCCCCAGCATTTT
CAWTLTGDQPQHF
>TRBD2|.|TRBJ2-1|TRBV6-4
TGTGCCAGCAGTGACCGAGCGGGGGGTACCTACAATGAGCAGTTCTTC
CASSDRAGGTYNEQFF
>TRBD1|.|TRBJ2-7|TRBV14
TGTGCCAGCAGCCAAGATGGGGCGACAGGGGGTAACCATTTTCCCTACGAGCAGTACTTC
CASSQDGATGGNHFPYEQYF